Listed below are T cell receptor beta chains from one sample, sequenced in a study of T-cell memory formation after mild COVID-19. TCRdb analysed the 5' RACE reads with MiXCR anew, one entry per CDR3 protein. The sample includes 450,000 or so distinct CDR3 sequences, about 23% of them seen just once. Specimen: PBMCs or a T cell subset sorted from them (not recorded which). The receptors were gathered from an adult woman who had mild COVID-19 (a few samples of this study predate the infection). Cell type and time point are not known. Each CDR3 is given with its conserved first and last residue. The order of the fields is D gene, J gene, clone size, V gene, CDR3 DNA, CDR3 protein. D genes are given only for firm matches. The listing skips clone size in some rows; elsewhere it reads once, few, many or a size class.

NA TRBJ1-5 few TRBV6-2/TRBV6-3 TGTGCCAGCAGGCCTGCCGGGACGGCCTACAATCAGCCCCAGCATTTT CASRPAGTAYNQPQHF
NA TRBJ1-2 NA TRBV24-1 TGTGCCACCAGGGGCAGGGATGGTGGCTACACCTTC CATRGRDGGYTF
NA TRBJ1-2 NA TRBV2 TGTGCCAGCAGTGAAACCGCAGAGGGGAGCTACACCTTC CASSETAEGSYTF
NA TRBJ2-2 many TRBV12-3/TRBV12-4 TGTGCCAGCAGCTTCGGGTTGACCGGGGAGCTGTTTTTT CASSFGLTGELFF
NA TRBJ1-5 NA TRBV6-1 TGTGCCAGCGCGCCGGGAGGTAGCAATCAGCCCCAGCATTTT CASAPGGSNQPQHF
NA TRBJ1-6 NA TRBV30 TGTGCCTGGAGTCGGGGTTTGAATTCACCCCTCCACTTT CAWSRGLNSPLHF
NA TRBJ2-5 few TRBV6-2/TRBV6-3 TGTGCCAGCAGTTACTCGCTCAGTCGGGAGACCCAGTACTTC CASSYSLSRETQYF
TRBD1 TRBJ2-1 many TRBV5-4 TGTGCCAGCAGCTGGGGGACAGGGCCCTACAATGAGCAGTTCTTC CASSWGTGPYNEQFF
NA TRBJ2-3 few TRBV18 TGTGCCAGCTCACCACGAAGCTCCTCCACGGGAGATACGCAGTATTTT CASSPRSSSTGDTQYF
NA TRBJ1-1 NA TRBV12-3/TRBV12-4 TGTGCCAGCAGTTTAAGGATAGGGGGGAACACTGAAGCTTTCTTT CASSLRIGGNTEAFF
TRBD1 TRBJ2-7 few TRBV6-5 TGTGCCAGCAGTTTATATGGGACAGGGTCCCACGAGCAGTACTTC CASSLYGTGSHEQYF
TRBD2 TRBJ2-7 NA TRBV4-1 TGCGCCAGCGCCCTAGGGCTAGCGGAGATCGAGCAGTACTTC CASALGLAEIEQYF
NA TRBJ1-2 NA TRBV7-2 TGTGCCAGCAGCCCCGCCGGGGGGGGGAGCTATGGCTACACCTTC CASSPAGGGSYGYTF
NA TRBJ2-1 NA TRBV29-1 TGCAGCTTCTACTACCTCAATGAGCAGTTCTTC CSFYYLNEQFF
NA TRBJ2-7 NA TRBV20-1 TGCAGTGCTGGGCGGACGGGGGCGTCCTACGAGCAGTACTTC CSAGRTGASYEQYF
NA TRBJ2-5 NA TRBV7-6 TGTGCCAGCAGCTTGTCGTCACCGGGGGAAGAGACCCAGTACTTC CASSLSSPGEETQYF
NA TRBJ2-2 few TRBV9 TGTGCCAGCAGCGTAGAGGGGTGGGGTCGCAACACCGGGGAGCTGTTTTTT CASSVEGWGRNTGELFF
NA TRBJ2-7 NA TRBV2 TGTGCCAGCAGTGAGATGGCAGGGGTAGCGGTTAGCTCCTACGAGCAGTACTTC CASSEMAGVAVSSYEQYF
NA TRBJ2-2 NA TRBV5-5 TGTGCCAGCAGCTTGCAGGAAACAGTTCCCACCGGGGAGCTGTTTTTT CASSLQETVPTGELFF
NA TRBJ2-3 many TRBV7-2 TGTGCCAGCAGCTCACAAGGACTTCTTCGGAGCACAGATACGCAGTATTTT CASSSQGLLRSTDTQYF
NA TRBJ1-1 NA TRBV20-1 TGCAGTGCTAGGTATGGTTCGGGCGGTAACACTGAAGCTTTCTTT CSARYGSGGNTEAFF
NA TRBJ1-1 NA TRBV19 TGTGCCAGTAGTATGGGGGGCCCGATGAACACTGAAGCTTTCTTT CASSMGGPMNTEAFF
NA TRBJ2-1 NA TRBV7-9 TGTGCCAGCAGCTTAGTCTCGGGGGATCCATACAATGAGCAGTTCTTC CASSLVSGDPYNEQFF
NA TRBJ2-1 NA TRBV4-2 TGTGCCAGCAGCCGACCGGGACTGCTCTCCTACAATGAGCAGTTCTTC CASSRPGLLSYNEQFF
NA TRBJ1-4 few TRBV12-3/TRBV12-4 TGTGCCAGCATTAGAGGGGGGACAACTAATGAAAAACTGTTTTTT CASIRGGTTNEKLFF
NA TRBJ1-5 NA TRBV6-1 TGTGCCAGCAGTGAAGTGGATATAGGACAGCCCCAGCATTTT CASSEVDIGQPQHF
TRBD1 TRBJ1-2 NA TRBV7-9 TGTGCCAGCAGCCGCGACAGGGGAGTGGATGGCTACACCTTC CASSRDRGVDGYTF
TRBD2 TRBJ2-4 few TRBV9 TGTGCCAGCAGCGCCGACGGGGGGACCTCTCACATTCAGTACTTC CASSADGGTSHIQYF
NA TRBJ2-7 NA TRBV7-6 TGTGCCAGCAGCTTAGATCACCAGACTACCTACGAGCAGTACTTC CASSLDHQTTYEQYF
TRBD1 TRBJ2-7 NA TRBV5-5 TGTGCCAGCAGCTTGGGGACAGGGGAATACGAGCAGTACTTC CASSLGTGEYEQYF
NA TRBJ2-7 NA TRBV19 TGTGCCAGTAGCTTACAGGGCCTTGTGTCCTACGAGCAGTACTTC CASSLQGLVSYEQYF
NA TRBJ2-2 NA TRBV4-1 TGCGCCAGCAGACCGCCGGGGCAGGGCACCGGGGAGCTGTTTTTT CASRPPGQGTGELFF
NA TRBJ2-2 NA TRBV27 TGTGCCAGCAGTGCACGTCAGGGCGTCGGGGAGCTGTTTTTT CASSARQGVGELFF
NA TRBJ1-3 NA TRBV5-1 TGCGCCAGCAGCTTGAGGGACATTGGCTCTGGAAACACCATATATTTT CASSLRDIGSGNTIYF
NA TRBJ2-2 NA TRBV7-9 TGTGCCAGCAGCATAAGGCGGGGGCCGAGCGGGGAGCTGTTTTTT CASSIRRGPSGELFF
NA TRBJ1-3 many TRBV6-6 TGTGCCAGCAGTCGGCAGGATACGATAGGTGGAAACACCATATATTTT CASSRQDTIGGNTIYF
TRBD2 TRBJ2-2 NA TRBV20-1 TGCAGTGCTAGAGGCCGGACTAGTTTCGCCACCGGGGAGCTGTTTTTT CSARGRTSFATGELFF
NA TRBJ2-2 NA TRBV27 TGTGCCAGCATCTCCCAGTCCGGGGAGCTGTTTTTT CASISQSGELFF
TRBD2 TRBJ2-5 NA TRBV20-1 TGCAGTGCCCTAGCGGGGGGGCCCGGGGAGACCCAGTACTTC CSALAGGPGETQYF
NA TRBJ2-3 NA TRBV4-2 TGTGCCAGCAGCCAGGCTAGCTTAGACACAGATACGCAGTATTTT CASSQASLDTDTQYF
TRBD2 TRBJ2-1 NA TRBV5-1 TGCGCCAGCAGGGGAGGAGCGGGGGATTCCTACAATGAGCAGTTCTTC CASRGGAGDSYNEQFF
TRBD1 TRBJ2-2 NA TRBV29-1 TGCAGCGTTGAAGAGGACAGGGTCAACGGGGAGCTGTTTTTT CSVEEDRVNGELFF
NA TRBJ2-2 NA TRBV6-1 TGTGCCAGCAGTTCACCCGTTTCTTACACGGGGGATACCGGGGAGCTGTTTTTT CASSSPVSYTGDTGELFF
NA TRBJ1-1 few TRBV30 TGTGCCTGGACTCCGGGACGGTGGAACACTGAAGCTTTCTTT CAWTPGRWNTEAFF
NA TRBJ1-1 NA TRBV11-2 TGTGCCAGCAGCCCCACAGGGCCCAGGTCTGAAGCTTTCTTT CASSPTGPRSEAFF
NA TRBJ2-1 few TRBV5-5 TGTGCCAGCAGCTTGGAAGAGGGTGAGCAGTTCTTC CASSLEEGEQFF